These 29 T cell receptor beta chains originate from one sample sequenced in a study of blood T cell repertoires in COVID-19. Generated by immunoSEQ multiplex PCR, the TCRdb table keeps only in-frame clones and is missing some. The sample has around 340,000 clones; around nine tenths are singletons. The sample taken for sequencing was PBMCs or T cells enriched from blood (not recorded which). The receptors derive from a woman aged 25-40 years who had been exposed to COVID-19.

The chain uses TRBV6-5 and TRBJ1-6, with D maybe TRBD1 (5 bases). The CDR3 totals 14 residues. V was shortened by 6 bases and J by 6 bases, with 12 bases between the two germline ends. The germline V gene encodes CDR1 MNHEY and CDR2 SVGAGI. The CDR3 loop is CASRRRQTNSPLHF. In DNA form, the CDR3 reads TGTGCCAGCAGGAGGAGACAGACTAATTCACCCCTCCACTTT.

The J gene is TRBJ2-5, the V gene TRBV19; D might be TRBD2 (6 bases). CDR1 LNHDA and CDR2 SQIVND come from the germline V gene (reference sequence). The CDR3 loop spans 16 amino acids. V dropped 5 bases and J dropped 0 bases, with 16 bases sitting between them. The CDR3 coding sequence is TGTGCCAGTAGTCCTCGGACTACCTCGTACCAAGAGACCCAGTACTTC. It translates to CASSPRTTSYQETQYF.

The gene calls are TRBV24-1 and TRBJ2-3, with 7 bases fitting TRBD1. Trimming at V came to 4 bases and at J to 5 bases, leaving 23 bases not matched to a gene. CDR1 and CDR2 from the germline V gene are KGHDR and SFDVKD. This CDR3 region has 20 residues. CDR3 coding DNA: TGTGCCACCAGTGAGGGTCTCTCAGGCAGGGCGACAGGGACGGGAGATACGCAGTATTTT. Translating gives CATSEGLSGRATGTGDTQYF.

The chain has TRBV2 and TRBJ1-5; 8 nucleotides agree with TRBD1. Unmatched junction bases numbered 1, after V lost 1 base and J lost 5 bases. This CDR3 has 14 amino acids. Germline lookup yields CDR1 SNHLY and CDR2 FYNNEI. CDR3 nucleotide sequence: TGTGCCAGCAGTGAAGGGACAGGGTATCAGCCCCAGCATTTT. Protein sequence: CASSEGTGYQPQHF.

This chain uses TRBV9 with TRBJ2-7; 7 nucleotides match TRBD1. This CDR3 is built from 15 residues. Germline CDR1 is SGDLS and CDR2 is YYNGEE. V trimming: 0 bases; J trimming: 2 bases; junction bases outside the gene matches: 5. Here the CDR3 DNA reads TGTGCCAGCAGCGTAGCGGGGACAGAGACCTACGAGCAGTACTTC. Its protein is CASSVAGTETYEQYF.

This chain connects TRBV11-2 to TRBJ2-1; TRBD1 is a possible D gene (6 bases). The germline CDR1 and CDR2 sequences are SGHAT and FQNNGV. V was cut by 2 bases and J by 5 bases, with 10 bases left in between. The CDR3 is made up of 14 amino acids. The CDR3: CASSLSGANNEQFF. DNA for the CDR3: TGTGCCAGCAGCTTATCAGGGGCGAACAATGAGCAGTTCTTC.

The chain employs TRBV9 and TRBJ1-1; 8 nucleotides align to TRBD1. Germline CDR1 is SGDLS and CDR2 is YYNGEE. The junction had 2 bases not matched to a gene; V was cut back by 3 bases and J by 4 bases. The length of the CDR3 is 13 residues. The CDR3 coding sequence is TGTGCCAGCAGCGCGGACAGGGCCACTGAAGCTTTCTTT. Encoded protein: CASSADRATEAFF.

This chain joins TRBV19 and TRBJ1-2; D gene ambiguous. This CDR3 contains 15 residues. The germline CDR1 and CDR2 sequences are LNHDA and SQIVND (reference sequence). V lost 7 bases to trimming and J lost 1 base, with 16 bases between them. CDR3 nucleotides: TGTGCCAGTACCCCTCTACCCCAAAATAACTATGGCTACACCTTC. It yields the protein CASTPLPQNNYGYTF.

CDR3 DNA: TGCGCCAGCAGCTTGGACAGAGCAACAGATACGCAGTATTTT. This encodes CASSLDRATDTQYF. The gene calls are TRBV5-1 and TRBJ2-3; D is unresolved. Trimming stripped 0 bases from V and 3 bases from J, with 8 bases between. CDR3 length equals 14 residues. Per the germline V gene, CDR1 is SGHRS and CDR2 is YFSETQ.

In its sample, this clone was seen a few times. The gene calls are TRBV28 and TRBJ1-2; TRBD1 matches 8 bases. V lost 6 bases and J lost 2; bases outside the gene matches: 5. The CDR3 sequence is 14 residues long. The germline V gene has CDR1 MDHEN and CDR2 SYDVKM. This CDR3 reads CASRVTGGNYGYTF. CDR3 in DNA: TGTGCCAGCAGAGTTACAGGGGGGAACTATGGCTACACCTTC.

This chain links TRBV6-5 with TRBJ1-2; D ambiguous. The germline CDR1 and CDR2 sequences are MNHEY and SVGAGI. This CDR3 is 12 amino acids long. Trimming took off 2 bases at V and 4 bases at J, with 5 bases between the two ends. The CDR3 region is CASSYGSYGYTF. CDR3 sequence (DNA): TGTGCCAGCAGTTACGGCAGCTATGGCTACACCTTC.

V and J are TRBV28 and TRBJ2-7, with D tentatively TRBD1 (6 bases). Trimming pared 5 bases from V and 1 base from J, leaving 15 bases between. CDR3 length: 15 residues. CDR1 is MDHEN, CDR2 SYDVKM, per germline. CDR3 DNA sequence: TGTGCCAGCAGTCCTAGGACAGTCCCATCCTACGAGCAGTACTTC. The encoded protein is CASSPRTVPSYEQYF.

The CDR3 sequence: CASSSVDRGDYGYTF. Here the CDR3 DNA reads TGTGCCAGCAGCTCCGTAGACAGGGGGGATTATGGCTACACCTTC. V usage is TRBV6-6 and J usage is TRBJ1-2, with 9 bases matching TRBD1. The CDR3 spans 15 residues. V dropped 6 bases and J dropped 5; count of bases not matched to a gene: 10. Germline V CDR1 and CDR2: MNHNY, SVGAGI (reference sequence).

Only one count was recorded for this clone. The V call is TRBV5-1, the J call TRBJ2-1; TRBD2 matches 7 bases. The CDR3 contains 18 residues. V shed 4 bases, J shed 3 bases, and the junction held 16 bases outside the gene matches. Germline lookup yields CDR1 SGHRS and CDR2 YFSETQ. Written as DNA, the CDR3 is TGCGCCAGCAGCGAGGCAGGAGGTGGGAGGGGAGTCTACAATGAGCAGTTCTTC. This sequence encodes CASSEAGGGRGVYNEQFF.

The chain is built from TRBV27 and TRBJ2-6, with D uncertain. V gave up 7 bases and J gave up 4 bases, with 8 bases separating them. CDR1 and CDR2 (germline): MNHEY, SMNVEV (reference sequence). This CDR3 is built from 13 residues. CDR3 amino acids: CASMMRGANVLTF. The CDR3 bases are TGTGCCAGCATGATGAGGGGGGCCAACGTCCTGACTTTC.

The gene calls are TRBV28 and TRBJ1-5, with D hard to call. Germline CDR1 and CDR2: MDHEN and SYDVKM. Trimming shortened V by 3 bases and J by 6 bases, and 12 bases separated the two germline ends. The CDR3 is 14 amino acids. The CDR3: CASSFRGRSQPQHF. The DNA of the CDR3 is TGTGCCAGCAGTTTTCGGGGTCGGAGTCAGCCCCAGCATTTT.

The CDR3 here is CSVELGGDNEQFF. CDR3 nucleotides: TGCAGCGTTGAATTAGGGGGGGACAATGAGCAGTTCTTC. The V and J genes are TRBV29-1 and TRBJ2-1; possible D gene TRBD2, 7 bases. Trimming cost V 2 bases and J 5 bases, with 10 bases left between them. Germline CDR1 reads SQVTM; CDR2 reads ANQGSEA. The CDR3 is 13 residues long.

This clone was counted at least ten times. The chain has TRBV6-5 and TRBJ2-1, with D possibly TRBD2 on 6 matching bases. V was trimmed by 6 bases and J by 8 bases, leaving 17 bases between them. Germline V gene data show CDR1 as MNHEY and CDR2 as SVGAGI. CDR3 length: 14 residues. The CDR3 region is CASSRRAGVHEQFF. The CDR3 DNA is TGTGCCAGCAGCCGGAGGGCCGGGGTTCATGAGCAGTTCTTC.

This chain uses TRBV27 with TRBJ2-7; the match to TRBD2 covers 7 bases. The CDR3 loop spans 14 amino acids. The germline gives CDR1 MNHEY, CDR2 SMNVEV (reference sequence). J was trimmed by 5 bases and V by 10 bases; bases with no gene match: 14. In nucleotides, the CDR3 is TGTGCCACCCGCGGGTGGGAGGGAGGGAACGAGCAGTACTTC. This sequence encodes CATRGWEGGNEQYF.

The J gene is TRBJ1-1, the V gene TRBV29-1, with D possibly being TRBD1 (5 bases). This CDR3 has 13 residues. The V and J ends lost 3 bases and 0 bases respectively, with 8 bases between them. Germline values: CDR1 SQVTM, CDR2 ANQGSEA. In DNA form, the CDR3 reads TGCAGCGTTGACGGGGGATTGAACACTGAAGCTTTCTTT. Encoded protein: CSVDGGLNTEAFF.

The chain uses TRBV5-1 and TRBJ1-5, with D perhaps matching TRBD1 (6 bases). Trimming removed 0 bases at V and 1 base at J, with 11 bases between. CDR3 length: 16 amino acids. Germline CDR1 is SGHRS and CDR2 is YFSETQ. The CDR3 region has the DNA TGCGCCAGCAGCTTGGTGCCGGGACAAAGCAATCAGCCCCAGCATTTT. It codes for CASSLVPGQSNQPQHF.

The chain has TRBV9 and TRBJ2-3, with TRBD1 matching over 9 bases. V was pared by 0 bases and J by 4 bases, with 6 bases of the junction left unmatched. CDR1 SGDLS and CDR2 YYNGEE come from the germline V gene. The CDR3 has 16 residues. The CDR3: CASSVVGQGSADTQYF. CDR3 bases: TGTGCCAGCAGCGTAGTCGGACAGGGGTCCGCAGATACGCAGTATTTT. Together with reference TRBV9 and TRBJ2-3, the CDR3 gives the full variable domain: DSGVTQTPKHLITATGQRVTLRCSPRSGDLSVYWYQQSLDQGLQFLIQYYNGEERAKGNILERFSAQQFPDLHSELNLSSLELGDSALYFCASSVVGQGSADTQYFGPGTRLTVL.

The chain combines TRBV5-1 with TRBJ2-5, with 7 bases lining up with TRBD2. The CDR3 length is 13 residues. Unmatched junction bases numbered 10, after V lost 4 bases and J lost 10 bases. The germline V gene has CDR1 SGHRS and CDR2 YFSETQ. In DNA, the CDR3 is TGCGCCAGCAGCCAAAGACTAGCACGCATCCAGTACTTC. This translates into CASSQRLARIQYF.

This chain links TRBV28 with TRBJ1-5; D is uncertain. Germline-derived CDR1 and CDR2 are MDHEN and SYDVKM. The CDR3 contains 16 residues. V gave up 5 bases and J gave up 3 bases, with 17 bases separating them. The DNA of the CDR3 is TGTGCCAGCAGTGTACCCCCCCAGGACTCCAATCAGCCCCAGCATTTT. Its translation: CASSVPPQDSNQPQHF.

The J gene is TRBJ1-2, the V gene TRBV6-1, with 8 bases aligning to TRBD1. The J segment lost 1 base and the V segment lost 0 bases, leaving 10 bases of the junction unmatched. Germline V gene lookup returns CDR1 MNHNS and CDR2 SASEGT. The CDR3 is made up of 18 amino acids. The DNA of the CDR3 is TGTGCCAGCAGTGAAGCGTGGGCAGGGGGCGCGAATAACTATGGCTACACCTTC. It is translated as CASSEAWAGGANNYGYTF.

The count of this clone is one. This chain links TRBV12-5 with TRBJ2-1; no clear D. Germline CDR1 reads LGHNT; CDR2 reads FRNRAP. This CDR3 spans 12 amino acids. The V end lost 1 base, the J end lost 7 bases, and 5 bases lay between the germline ends. The DNA for the CDR3 is TGTGCTAGTGGTTTGGACCTAAATGAGCAGTTCTTC. Protein product: CASGLDLNEQFF.

This chain connects TRBV18 to TRBJ2-2; TRBD2 matches 11 bases. CDR3 length: 16 amino acids. From germline, CDR1 is KGHSH and CDR2 LQKENI. The V gene end was trimmed by 5 bases and the J gene end by 5 bases; junction bases not matched to a gene: 7. The CDR3 spells CASSSTSGSYTGELFF. As DNA, the CDR3 is TGTGCCAGCTCATCAACTAGCGGGAGTTATACCGGGGAGCTGTTTTTT.

The chain employs TRBV6-5 and TRBJ2-7; 7 nucleotides align to TRBD2. Germline V gene lookup returns CDR1 MNHEY and CDR2 SVGAGI. This CDR3 has 12 amino acids. V gave up 5 bases and J gave up 7 bases; unmatched junction bases: 5. CDR3 sequence: CASSPRGGEQYF. The CDR3 DNA reads TGTGCCAGCAGTCCCCGGGGAGGGGAGCAGTACTTC.

The chain joins TRBV3-1 (or the pseudogene TRBV3-2) to TRBJ2-1; 9 nucleotides match TRBD2. The CDR3 is made up of 19 amino acids. The germline CDR1 and CDR2 sequences are LGHDT and YNNKEL (reference sequence). Trimming took 1 base from V and 7 from J; bases not matched to a gene: 17. The CDR3 bases are TGTGCCAGCAGCCAAGGGACGGGAAAAGGCGGGAGGGCCGATAATGAGCAGTTCTTC. This translates into CASSQGTGKGGRADNEQFF.